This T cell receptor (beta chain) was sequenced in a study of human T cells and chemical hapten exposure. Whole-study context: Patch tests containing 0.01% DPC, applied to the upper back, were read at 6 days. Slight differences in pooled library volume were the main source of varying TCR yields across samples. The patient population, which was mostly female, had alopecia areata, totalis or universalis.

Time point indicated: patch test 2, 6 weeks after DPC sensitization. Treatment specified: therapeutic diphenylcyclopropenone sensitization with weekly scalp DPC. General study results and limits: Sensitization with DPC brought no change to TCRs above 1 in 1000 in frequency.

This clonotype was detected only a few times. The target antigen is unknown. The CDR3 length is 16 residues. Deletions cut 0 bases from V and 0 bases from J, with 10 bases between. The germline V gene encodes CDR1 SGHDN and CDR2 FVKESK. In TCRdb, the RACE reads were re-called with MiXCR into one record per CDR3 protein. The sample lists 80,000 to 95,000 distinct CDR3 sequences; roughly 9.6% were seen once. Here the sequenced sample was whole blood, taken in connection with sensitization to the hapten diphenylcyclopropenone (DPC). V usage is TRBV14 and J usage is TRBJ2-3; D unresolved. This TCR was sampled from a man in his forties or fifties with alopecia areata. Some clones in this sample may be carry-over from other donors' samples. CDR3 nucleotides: TGTGCCAGCAGCCAAGATGTCCTACCAAGCACAGATACGCAGTATTTT. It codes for CASSQDVLPSTDTQYF.